These T cell receptor beta chains were read from a single sample in a study of T cells in localized non-small cell lung cancer. Sequenced by immunoSEQ multiplex PCR; TCRdb stores in-frame clones only, minus some. The table includes about 14,000 clones, about 85% detected once. Here the sequenced sample was peripheral blood, taken before any cancer treatment. These receptors were collected from a female donor older than 55 with stage I squamous cell lung carcinoma. Both conserved end residues are part of each CDR3. Each record gives: J gene, V gene, D gene, clone size, CDR3 protein, CDR3 DNA. D genes are given only for firm matches. A clone size is listed for some rows: how often the clone was seen (once, few, many), or a class if it is expanded.

j_gene: TRBJ2-7; v_gene: TRBV30; d_gene: TRBD2; abundance: .; CDR3aa: CAWSRAGGIGEQYF; CDR3nt: TGTGCCTGGAGTCGCGCGGGAGGGATCGGGGAGCAGTACTTC
j_gene: TRBJ1-6; v_gene: TRBV2; d_gene: .; abundance: .; CDR3aa: CASSEEESSPLHF; CDR3nt: TGTGCCAGCAGTGAGGAGGAGAGTTCACCCCTCCACTTT
j_gene: TRBJ1-1; v_gene: TRBV27; d_gene: .; abundance: few; CDR3aa: CASSSIVRQLDGAFF; CDR3nt: TGTGCCAGCAGTTCCATCGTTCGACAGCTTGACGGAGCTTTCTTT
j_gene: TRBJ1-2; v_gene: TRBV6-5; d_gene: .; abundance: .; CDR3aa: CASSYSGGGYGYTF; CDR3nt: TGTGCCAGCAGTTACTCGGGGGGTGGCTATGGCTACACCTTC
j_gene: TRBJ2-3; v_gene: TRBV6-5; d_gene: .; abundance: .; CDR3aa: CASSLDRDTDTQYF; CDR3nt: TGTGCCAGCAGTTTAGACAGAGACACAGATACGCAGTATTTT
j_gene: TRBJ2-1; v_gene: TRBV18; d_gene: .; abundance: .; CDR3aa: CASSRDGGGNEQFF; CDR3nt: TGTGCCAGCTCACGGGACGGGGGTGGAAACGAGCAGTTCTTC
j_gene: TRBJ1-4; v_gene: TRBV6-1; d_gene: TRBD1; abundance: .; CDR3aa: CASSEHALDRGGEKLFF; CDR3nt: TGTGCCAGCAGTGAACATGCGCTGGACAGGGGGGGGGAAAAACTGTTTTTT
j_gene: TRBJ1-4; v_gene: TRBV10-1; d_gene: .; abundance: .; CDR3aa: CASSRTTNEKLFF; CDR3nt: TGCGCCAGCAGTCGAACAACTAATGAAAAACTGTTTTTT
j_gene: TRBJ2-7; v_gene: TRBV10-1; d_gene: TRBD1; abundance: .; CDR3aa: CASRPGQGLEQYF; CDR3nt: TGCGCCAGCAGACCGGGACAGGGGCTCGAGCAGTACTTC
j_gene: TRBJ2-7; v_gene: TRBV28; d_gene: TRBD2; abundance: .; CDR3aa: CAAHGLAGLKQYF; CDR3nt: TGTGCAGCTCACGGACTAGCGGGGCTTAAGCAGTACTTC
j_gene: TRBJ2-7; v_gene: TRBV6-5; d_gene: .; abundance: .; CDR3aa: CASSWTVISAEQYF; CDR3nt: TGTGCCAGCTCATGGACCGTAATATCCGCCGAGCAGTACTTC
j_gene: TRBJ2-2; v_gene: TRBV27; d_gene: TRBD2; abundance: .; CDR3aa: CASSGSSGGTGELFF; CDR3nt: TGTGCCAGCAGCGGTTCTAGCGGGGGAACCGGGGAGCTGTTTTTT
j_gene: TRBJ2-7; v_gene: TRBV7-2; d_gene: TRBD1; abundance: .; CDR3aa: CASSFLTGGEQYF; CDR3nt: TGTGCCAGCAGCTTTCTGACAGGGGGCGAGCAGTACTTC
j_gene: TRBJ1-3; v_gene: TRBV5-1; d_gene: .; abundance: .; CDR3aa: CASSLVGNSASSGNTIYF; CDR3nt: TGCGCCAGCAGCTTGGTTGGTAACAGCGCGAGCTCTGGAAACACCATATATTTT
j_gene: TRBJ1-2; v_gene: TRBV27; d_gene: .; abundance: few; CDR3aa: CASSSTPGIGYTF; CDR3nt: TGTGCCAGCAGTTCAACCCCAGGGATCGGCTACACCTTC
j_gene: TRBJ2-7; v_gene: TRBV4-1; d_gene: .; abundance: .; CDR3aa: CASSQELARVYEQYF; CDR3nt: TGCGCCAGCAGCCAAGAACTCGCGAGGGTCTACGAGCAGTACTTC
j_gene: TRBJ2-5; v_gene: TRBV6-5; d_gene: .; abundance: .; CDR3aa: CASSSGLEETQYF; CDR3nt: TGTGCCAGCAGTTCAGGGTTGGAAGAGACCCAGTACTTC
j_gene: TRBJ2-2; v_gene: TRBV7-8; d_gene: .; abundance: .; CDR3aa: CASSLVGAGGGELFF; CDR3nt: TGTGCCAGCAGCTTAGTGGGGGCTGGCGGCGGGGAGCTGTTTTTT
j_gene: TRBJ2-4; v_gene: TRBV7-9; d_gene: TRBD1; abundance: .; CDR3aa: CASSFSGTASPPYF; CDR3nt: TGTGCCAGCAGCTTTTCCGGGACAGCGAGTCCGCCGTACTTC
j_gene: TRBJ2-1; v_gene: TRBV4-3; d_gene: TRBD1; abundance: few; CDR3aa: CASSQAGDRANEQFF; CDR3nt: TGCGCCAGCAGCCAAGCGGGGGACAGGGCAAATGAGCAGTTCTTC
j_gene: TRBJ1-5; v_gene: TRBV4-1; d_gene: .; abundance: .; CDR3aa: CASSPPDLIRNNQPQHF; CDR3nt: TGCGCCAGCAGCCCCCCGGACCTGATCAGAAACAATCAGCCCCAGCATTTT
j_gene: TRBJ1-1; v_gene: TRBV5-1; d_gene: .; abundance: .; CDR3aa: CASSRQGSNTEAFF; CDR3nt: TGCGCCAGCAGTCGGCAGGGGTCGAACACTGAAGCTTTCTTT
j_gene: TRBJ2-2; v_gene: TRBV7-3; d_gene: .; abundance: .; CDR3aa: CASSLKGLQGAGKLFF; CDR3nt: TGTGCCAGCAGCTTAAAGGGCTTACAGGGAGCCGGGAAGCTGTTTTTT
j_gene: TRBJ1-1; v_gene: TRBV7-2; d_gene: .; abundance: .; CDR3aa: CASSFGTEAFF; CDR3nt: TGTGCCAGCAGCTTTGGCACTGAAGCTTTCTTT
j_gene: TRBJ1-1; v_gene: TRBV6-1; d_gene: .; abundance: .; CDR3aa: CASSVQGQSTEAFF; CDR3nt: TGTGCCAGCAGTGTTCAGGGTCAAAGCACTGAAGCTTTCTTT
j_gene: TRBJ1-5; v_gene: TRBV10-3; d_gene: .; abundance: .; CDR3aa: CATQWEANQPQHF; CDR3nt: TGTGCCACCCAGTGGGAGGCCAATCAGCCCCAGCATTTT
j_gene: TRBJ1-4; v_gene: TRBV2; d_gene: TRBD1; abundance: .; CDR3aa: CASSSGDSAFQEKLFF; CDR3nt: TGTGCCAGCTCCTCGGGGGACAGCGCTTTTCAGGAAAAACTGTTTTTT
j_gene: TRBJ2-7; v_gene: TRBV6-1; d_gene: .; abundance: .; CDR3aa: CASTTFSYEQYF; CDR3nt: TGTGCCAGCACTACTTTTTCCTACGAGCAGTACTTC
j_gene: TRBJ2-1; v_gene: TRBV6-5; d_gene: .; abundance: once; CDR3aa: CASSYSTDYNEQFF; CDR3nt: TGTGCCAGCAGTTACTCGACGGACTACAATGAGCAGTTCTTC
j_gene: TRBJ2-3; v_gene: TRBV25-1; d_gene: .; abundance: .; CDR3aa: CASSEWGENSDTQYF; CDR3nt: TGTGCCAGCAGTGAATGGGGGGAGAACTCAGATACGCAGTATTTT
j_gene: TRBJ1-1; v_gene: TRBV6-5; d_gene: .; abundance: .; CDR3aa: CASRGTVNTEAFF; CDR3nt: TGTGCCAGCAGGGGGACGGTGAACACTGAAGCTTTCTTT
j_gene: TRBJ2-7; v_gene: TRBV9; d_gene: .; abundance: .; CDR3aa: CASSGSRGAYEQYF; CDR3nt: TGTGCCAGCAGCGGTAGTAGAGGGGCGTACGAGCAGTACTTC
j_gene: TRBJ2-1; v_gene: TRBV7-9; d_gene: TRBD2; abundance: .; CDR3aa: CASSLQASGWGNEQFF; CDR3nt: TGTGCCAGCAGCTTACAGGCTAGCGGGTGGGGCAATGAGCAGTTCTTC
j_gene: TRBJ2-7; v_gene: TRBV9; d_gene: .; abundance: .; CDR3aa: CASSVESDGTSYEQYF; CDR3nt: TGTGCCAGCAGCGTAGAATCGGACGGCACTTCCTACGAGCAGTACTTC
j_gene: TRBJ1-2; v_gene: TRBV29-1; d_gene: TRBD1; abundance: .; CDR3aa: CSVDGQGNGYTF; CDR3nt: TGCAGCGTCGATGGACAGGGCAATGGCTACACCTTC
j_gene: TRBJ2-3; v_gene: TRBV7-2; d_gene: .; abundance: .; CDR3aa: CASSLQGVGKYF; CDR3nt: TGTGCCAGCAGCTTACAGGGTGTGGGGAAGTATTTT
j_gene: TRBJ2-6; v_gene: TRBV6-1; d_gene: .; abundance: .; CDR3aa: CASLGLLSGANVLTF; CDR3nt: TGTGCCAGCCTAGGGCTTTTGTCTGGGGCCAACGTCCTGACTTTC
j_gene: TRBJ2-3; v_gene: TRBV5-8; d_gene: .; abundance: .; CDR3aa: CASSLGGGRTDTQYF; CDR3nt: TGTGCCAGCAGCTTGGGAGGGGGTCGGACAGATACGCAGTATTTT
j_gene: TRBJ2-1; v_gene: TRBV5-1; d_gene: TRBD2; abundance: .; CDR3aa: CASSSLGGGANEQFF; CDR3nt: TGCGCCAGCAGCTCCCTTGGCGGGGGGGCAAATGAGCAGTTCTTC
j_gene: TRBJ2-7; v_gene: TRBV4-2; d_gene: .; abundance: .; CDR3aa: CASTEEGAPYEQYF; CDR3nt: TGTGCCAGCACGGAGGAGGGGGCTCCCTACGAGCAGTACTTC
j_gene: TRBJ1-6; v_gene: TRBV19; d_gene: .; abundance: once; CDR3aa: CASSHRDVNSPLHF; CDR3nt: TGTGCCAGTAGTCACCGGGATGTCAATTCACCCCTCCACTTT
j_gene: TRBJ2-5; v_gene: TRBV5-4; d_gene: TRBD1; abundance: few; CDR3aa: CASSLDRGETQYF; CDR3nt: TGTGCCAGCAGCTTGGACAGGGGAGAGACCCAGTACTTC
j_gene: TRBJ2-1; v_gene: TRBV4-1; d_gene: TRBD1; abundance: .; CDR3aa: CASSSGTGSNNEQFF; CDR3nt: TGCGCCAGCAGCTCCGGGACAGGATCTAACAATGAGCAGTTCTTC
j_gene: TRBJ2-2; v_gene: TRBV7-9; d_gene: .; abundance: few; CDR3aa: CASSLNPNTGELFF; CDR3nt: TGTGCCAGCAGCTTAAATCCTAACACCGGGGAGCTGTTTTTT
j_gene: TRBJ2-3; v_gene: TRBV5-1; d_gene: TRBD2; abundance: .; CDR3aa: CATAGGTSGGADTQYF; CDR3nt: TGCGCCACCGCCGGAGGGACTAGCGGGGGAGCAGATACGCAGTATTTT
j_gene: TRBJ2-7; v_gene: TRBV9; d_gene: .; abundance: .; CDR3aa: CASSVRQVGPYEQYF; CDR3nt: TGTGCCAGCAGCGTACGCCAGGTGGGACCCTACGAGCAGTACTTC
j_gene: TRBJ1-2; v_gene: TRBV4-1; d_gene: .; abundance: once; CDR3aa: CASSQDPGNLYGYTF; CDR3nt: TGCGCCAGCAGCCAAGATCCAGGGAACCTCTATGGCTACACCTTC
j_gene: TRBJ1-6; v_gene: TRBV6-6; d_gene: .; abundance: once; CDR3aa: CASSYSSYNSPLHF; CDR3nt: TGTGCCAGCAGTTACTCGAGCTATAATTCACCCCTCCACTTT
j_gene: TRBJ1-5; v_gene: TRBV4-2; d_gene: .; abundance: .; CDR3aa: CASSQEFTDQPQHF; CDR3nt: TGTGCCAGCAGCCAAGAATTTACAGATCAGCCCCAGCATTTT
j_gene: TRBJ2-6; v_gene: TRBV7-6; d_gene: TRBD2; abundance: .; CDR3aa: CASSLEVAGQSGANVLTF; CDR3nt: TGTGCCAGCAGCTTAGAGGTAGCGGGACAATCTGGGGCCAACGTCCTGACTTTC